This is a list of T cell receptor beta chains from one sample in a study of blood T cell repertoires in COVID-19. Method: immunoSEQ multiplex PCR; TCRdb's copy keeps in-frame clones and lacks some. The table includes around 150,000 clones, around four fifths detected once. Sequenced material: PBMCs or T cells enriched from blood (not recorded which). These receptor sequences come from a woman aged 40 to 50 who had recovered from COVID-19. Each CDR3 is given with its conserved first and last residue. D genes are given only for firm matches. Expanded clones get a size class; other rows say once, few or many, or leave the size out.

clone_size: NA
v_call: TRBV27
j_call: TRBJ1-1
d_call: NA
cdr3_nt: TGTGCCAGCAGTTCCAGTGTGAACACTGAAGCTTTCTTT
cdr3_aa: CASSSSVNTEAFF

clone_size: NA
v_call: TRBV24-1
j_call: TRBJ2-7
d_call: NA
cdr3_nt: TGTGCCACCAGTTGTGGCTGCCCCTACGAGCAGTACTTC
cdr3_aa: CATSCGCPYEQYF

clone_size: NA
v_call: TRBV2
j_call: TRBJ1-4
d_call: NA
cdr3_nt: TGTGCCAGCAGGCCCGGGAGCGGGGGCGAAAAACTGTTTTTT
cdr3_aa: CASRPGSGGEKLFF

clone_size: once
v_call: TRBV6-5
j_call: TRBJ2-7
d_call: TRBD2
cdr3_nt: TGTGCCAGCAGTCCACCCGCGGGAGGGACCTACGAGCAGTACTTC
cdr3_aa: CASSPPAGGTYEQYF

clone_size: NA
v_call: TRBV4-1
j_call: TRBJ1-5
d_call: NA
cdr3_nt: TGCGCCAGCAGCCAATGGGACACCCTCAATCAGCCCCAGCATTTT
cdr3_aa: CASSQWDTLNQPQHF

clone_size: NA
v_call: TRBV12-3/TRBV12-4
j_call: TRBJ2-3
d_call: NA
cdr3_nt: TGTGCCAGCAGTTTAGGCGACAGACCCGCGCAGTATTTT
cdr3_aa: CASSLGDRPAQYF

clone_size: NA
v_call: TRBV7-8
j_call: TRBJ2-1
d_call: NA
cdr3_nt: TGTGCCAGCAGCTTAGACGGCGGGGCCTACAATGAGCAGTTCTTC
cdr3_aa: CASSLDGGAYNEQFF

clone_size: NA
v_call: TRBV9
j_call: TRBJ1-3
d_call: NA
cdr3_nt: TGTGCCAGCAGCGTAGCAGGGGATCGAAACACCATATATTTT
cdr3_aa: CASSVAGDRNTIYF

clone_size: NA
v_call: TRBV4-1
j_call: TRBJ2-7
d_call: NA
cdr3_nt: TGCGCCAGCAGCCAGGAGCTAGGGACTCCGGAGGGCTACGAGCAGTACTTC
cdr3_aa: CASSQELGTPEGYEQYF

clone_size: NA
v_call: TRBV5-1
j_call: TRBJ2-3
d_call: TRBD2
cdr3_nt: TGCGCCAGCAGCTTGTGGAGCGGGAGAGATACGCAGTATTTT
cdr3_aa: CASSLWSGRDTQYF

clone_size: NA
v_call: TRBV2
j_call: TRBJ1-1
d_call: TRBD1
cdr3_nt: TGTGCCAGCATAAAGGACAGGGAAGCTTTCTTT
cdr3_aa: CASIKDREAFF

clone_size: NA
v_call: TRBV9
j_call: TRBJ1-3
d_call: NA
cdr3_nt: TGTGCCAGCGGGAGGGGTGACTCCGGAAACACCATATATTTT
cdr3_aa: CASGRGDSGNTIYF

clone_size: NA
v_call: TRBV7-9
j_call: TRBJ1-1
d_call: NA
cdr3_nt: TGTGCCAGCAGCTCGGACATCCTGGAAACTGAAGCTTTCTTT
cdr3_aa: CASSSDILETEAFF

clone_size: NA
v_call: TRBV13
j_call: TRBJ2-2
d_call: TRBD1
cdr3_nt: TGTGCCACCACGGACCCCCGACAGGGGTCCACCGGGGAGCTGTTTTTT
cdr3_aa: CATTDPRQGSTGELFF

clone_size: NA
v_call: TRBV18
j_call: TRBJ1-1
d_call: TRBD1
cdr3_nt: TGTGCCAGCTCACCGGACAGGGATATGAACACTGAAGCTTTCTTT
cdr3_aa: CASSPDRDMNTEAFF

clone_size: NA
v_call: TRBV7-8
j_call: TRBJ1-5
d_call: TRBD1
cdr3_nt: TGTGCCAGCAGCTTAGCCCCAGCCATAGACAGGGGATCTCAGCCCCAGCATTTT
cdr3_aa: CASSLAPAIDRGSQPQHF

clone_size: NA
v_call: TRBV4-2
j_call: TRBJ2-4
d_call: TRBD2
cdr3_nt: TGTGCCAGCAGCCAAGTAAGCGGGGGGAGGCAAAACATTCAGTACTTC
cdr3_aa: CASSQVSGGRQNIQYF

clone_size: NA
v_call: TRBV19
j_call: TRBJ2-1
d_call: TRBD2
cdr3_nt: TGTGCCAGTAGCCCAGCGGGGGGCCAGACCAATGAGCAGTTCTTC
cdr3_aa: CASSPAGGQTNEQFF

clone_size: NA
v_call: TRBV5-1
j_call: TRBJ2-3
d_call: NA
cdr3_nt: TGCGCCAGCAGCTTGGGATCTAGCAGCCGCACAGATACGCAGTATTTT
cdr3_aa: CASSLGSSSRTDTQYF

clone_size: NA
v_call: TRBV27
j_call: TRBJ2-1
d_call: TRBD2
cdr3_nt: TGTGCCAGCGGACTAGCGGGATCCTACAATGAGCAGTTCTTC
cdr3_aa: CASGLAGSYNEQFF

clone_size: NA
v_call: TRBV5-4
j_call: TRBJ2-1
d_call: NA
cdr3_nt: TGTGCCAGCGGAGAGGGGGCCTACAATGAGCAGTTCTTC
cdr3_aa: CASGEGAYNEQFF

clone_size: NA
v_call: TRBV2
j_call: TRBJ2-7
d_call: TRBD1
cdr3_nt: TGTGCCAGCAATGCGGGGACAGGGTACGGCGAGCAGTACTTC
cdr3_aa: CASNAGTGYGEQYF

clone_size: NA
v_call: TRBV2
j_call: TRBJ2-2
d_call: TRBD2
cdr3_nt: TGTGCCAGCAGTGCGAGCGGGAGGGCCGGGGAGCTGTTTTTT
cdr3_aa: CASSASGRAGELFF

clone_size: NA
v_call: TRBV4-2
j_call: TRBJ1-2
d_call: NA
cdr3_nt: TGTGCCAGCAGCCAAGATTGGGAGCCAGGGGAGAGGTATGGCTACACCTTC
cdr3_aa: CASSQDWEPGERYGYTF

clone_size: NA
v_call: TRBV5-6
j_call: TRBJ2-1
d_call: TRBD1
cdr3_nt: TGTGCCAGCAGCTTGGGCACAGGGGTTTCCTACAATGAGCAGTTCTTC
cdr3_aa: CASSLGTGVSYNEQFF

clone_size: NA
v_call: TRBV5-1
j_call: TRBJ2-1
d_call: TRBD1
cdr3_nt: TGCGCCAGCAGCTGGACAGGGGTAGCCTACAATGAGCAGTTCTTC
cdr3_aa: CASSWTGVAYNEQFF

clone_size: NA
v_call: TRBV5-1
j_call: TRBJ2-3
d_call: TRBD1
cdr3_nt: TGCGCCAGCAGCTTGCAGACAGGGGGTAGCACAGATACGCAGTATTTT
cdr3_aa: CASSLQTGGSTDTQYF

clone_size: NA
v_call: TRBV29-1
j_call: TRBJ2-1
d_call: NA
cdr3_nt: TGCAGCGTTGAGGTCAGTTATGAGCAGTTCTTC
cdr3_aa: CSVEVSYEQFF

clone_size: NA
v_call: TRBV28
j_call: TRBJ1-5
d_call: NA
cdr3_nt: TGTGCCAGCAACATACAGGGTATGGGCAATCAGCCCCAGCATTTT
cdr3_aa: CASNIQGMGNQPQHF

clone_size: NA
v_call: TRBV28
j_call: TRBJ2-5
d_call: TRBD2
cdr3_nt: TGTGCCAGCAGCCCGGGGGGGGCATGGGAGACCCAGTACTTC
cdr3_aa: CASSPGGAWETQYF

clone_size: NA
v_call: TRBV4-1
j_call: TRBJ2-5
d_call: TRBD2
cdr3_nt: TGCGCCAGCAGCCTTGGGACTAGCGGGGAAGAGACCCAGTACTTC
cdr3_aa: CASSLGTSGEETQYF

clone_size: once
v_call: TRBV7-6
j_call: TRBJ2-7
d_call: NA
cdr3_nt: TGTGCCAGCAGCCAGACAGGTACCTACGAGCAGTACTTC
cdr3_aa: CASSQTGTYEQYF

clone_size: NA
v_call: TRBV2
j_call: TRBJ1-2
d_call: NA
cdr3_nt: TGTGCCAGCAGTCCTTCGACAGCACAACACGGCTACACCTTC
cdr3_aa: CASSPSTAQHGYTF

clone_size: NA
v_call: TRBV6-6
j_call: TRBJ1-1
d_call: NA
cdr3_nt: TGTGCCAGCAGTTACTCGGGGGGTCCGGTGAACACTGAAGCTTTCTTT
cdr3_aa: CASSYSGGPVNTEAFF

clone_size: NA
v_call: TRBV27
j_call: TRBJ2-7
d_call: NA
cdr3_nt: TGTGCCAGCAGTTGGGGGAGGACAAACGAGCAGTACTTC
cdr3_aa: CASSWGRTNEQYF

clone_size: once
v_call: TRBV11-1
j_call: TRBJ2-2
d_call: NA
cdr3_nt: TGTGCCAGCAGCTTATGGGAGGCTCACACCGGGGAGCTGTTTTTT
cdr3_aa: CASSLWEAHTGELFF

clone_size: NA
v_call: TRBV2
j_call: TRBJ1-5
d_call: NA
cdr3_nt: TGTGCCAGCAGTAAGGGGTCAGTAGGCAATCAGCCCCAGCATTTT
cdr3_aa: CASSKGSVGNQPQHF

clone_size: NA
v_call: TRBV7-2
j_call: TRBJ1-2
d_call: TRBD1
cdr3_nt: TGTGCCAGCAGCACCCGACAGGGGGCCACTTATAACTATGGCTACACCTTC
cdr3_aa: CASSTRQGATYNYGYTF

clone_size: NA
v_call: TRBV11-2
j_call: TRBJ2-5
d_call: NA
cdr3_nt: TGTGCCAGTCTCAATATCGGCGGGGCAGGTTATCAAGAGACCCAGTACTTC
cdr3_aa: CASLNIGGAGYQETQYF

clone_size: few
v_call: TRBV2
j_call: TRBJ2-1
d_call: NA
cdr3_nt: TGTGCCAGTACGAAGGAGAATGAGCAGTTCTTC
cdr3_aa: CASTKENEQFF

clone_size: NA
v_call: TRBV7-9
j_call: TRBJ2-2
d_call: NA
cdr3_nt: TGTGCCAGCAGCCCGAGGAACACCGGGGAGCTGTTTTTT
cdr3_aa: CASSPRNTGELFF

clone_size: NA
v_call: TRBV3-1/TRBV3-2
j_call: TRBJ2-1
d_call: TRBD2
cdr3_nt: TGTGCCAGCAACCTGGGGGGGAGCTCCTACAATGAGCAGTTCTTC
cdr3_aa: CASNLGGSSYNEQFF

clone_size: NA
v_call: TRBV5-1
j_call: TRBJ2-1
d_call: TRBD2
cdr3_nt: TGCGCCAGCAGCTTGGTCCGGACTAGCGGAAACAATGAGCAGTTCTTC
cdr3_aa: CASSLVRTSGNNEQFF

clone_size: NA
v_call: TRBV3-1/TRBV3-2
j_call: TRBJ1-5
d_call: TRBD1
cdr3_nt: TGTGCCAGCAGCCAGGGAACAGGGGGCTGGAGTAGCAATCAGCCCCAGCATTTT
cdr3_aa: CASSQGTGGWSSNQPQHF

clone_size: NA
v_call: TRBV28
j_call: TRBJ2-5
d_call: TRBD2
cdr3_nt: TGTGCCAGCAGTTTACCTAGCGGGGGAGAGACCCAGTACTTC
cdr3_aa: CASSLPSGGETQYF

clone_size: NA
v_call: TRBV11-3
j_call: TRBJ2-7
d_call: NA
cdr3_nt: TGTGCCAGCAGCTTAGATAGGGGAGGCGAGCAGTACTTC
cdr3_aa: CASSLDRGGEQYF

clone_size: NA
v_call: TRBV4-2
j_call: TRBJ2-3
d_call: TRBD2
cdr3_nt: TGTGCCAGCCAGCAGGGTGCGGGAGTAATAGATACGCAGTATTTT
cdr3_aa: CASQQGAGVIDTQYF

clone_size: NA
v_call: TRBV18
j_call: TRBJ2-1
d_call: NA
cdr3_nt: TGTGCCAGCTCACCATCGACAATAACCTACAATGAGCAGTTCTTC
cdr3_aa: CASSPSTITYNEQFF

clone_size: NA
v_call: TRBV7-8
j_call: TRBJ1-1
d_call: NA
cdr3_nt: TGTGCCAGCAGTCCGGACAGTAACACTGAAGCTTTCTTT
cdr3_aa: CASSPDSNTEAFF

clone_size: NA
v_call: TRBV7-3
j_call: TRBJ2-2
d_call: NA
cdr3_nt: TGTGCCAGCAGCTCACAGGGTTCGAACACCGGGGAGCTGTTTTTT
cdr3_aa: CASSSQGSNTGELFF

clone_size: few
v_call: TRBV7-3
j_call: TRBJ2-1
d_call: NA
cdr3_nt: TGTGCCAGCAGCCCGGAGGTGGACTACAATGAGCAGTTCTTC
cdr3_aa: CASSPEVDYNEQFF

clone_size: once
v_call: TRBV6-2/TRBV6-3
j_call: TRBJ2-3
d_call: NA
cdr3_nt: TGTGCCAGCAGTTACTCCGTCTCCACAGATACGCAGTATTTT
cdr3_aa: CASSYSVSTDTQYF

clone_size: NA
v_call: TRBV7-7
j_call: TRBJ2-1
d_call: TRBD1
cdr3_nt: TGTGCTAGCAGCTTAGAGGGACAGGGGTACAATGAGCAGTTCTTC
cdr3_aa: CASSLEGQGYNEQFF

clone_size: once
v_call: TRBV7-3
j_call: TRBJ2-1
d_call: NA
cdr3_nt: TGTGCCAGCAGCTTAGCCCTCGCGGAGAAACGGTTCTTC
cdr3_aa: CASSLALAEKRFF

clone_size: NA
v_call: TRBV18
j_call: TRBJ2-3
d_call: NA
cdr3_nt: TGTGCCAGCTCAGGCAGGGGCGCGAGAAGCACAGATACGCAGTATTTT
cdr3_aa: CASSGRGARSTDTQYF

clone_size: once
v_call: TRBV3-1/TRBV3-2
j_call: TRBJ1-1
d_call: NA
cdr3_nt: TGTGCCAGCAGCCCAGCGAATGCGGTCGAAGGAGCTTTCTTT
cdr3_aa: CASSPANAVEGAFF

clone_size: NA
v_call: TRBV2
j_call: TRBJ2-7
d_call: TRBD1
cdr3_nt: TGTGCCAGCAGTGAATTAGGACAGGGGGTGCACGAGCAGTACTTC
cdr3_aa: CASSELGQGVHEQYF

clone_size: NA
v_call: TRBV27
j_call: TRBJ1-6
d_call: NA
cdr3_nt: TGTGCCAGCAGTTTTTGGCAGGGGACCAATTCACCCCTCCACTTT
cdr3_aa: CASSFWQGTNSPLHF

clone_size: NA
v_call: TRBV2
j_call: TRBJ1-5
d_call: NA
cdr3_nt: TGTGCCAGCAGTTCCCCTGGGGACTTTAATCAGCCCCAGCATTTT
cdr3_aa: CASSSPGDFNQPQHF

clone_size: NA
v_call: TRBV9
j_call: TRBJ1-1
d_call: NA
cdr3_nt: TGTGCCAGCAGCGTAGGCGCAGGGATCGGCACTGAAGCTTTCTTT
cdr3_aa: CASSVGAGIGTEAFF